A selection of T cell receptor beta chains follows, all from one sample in a study of neurological immune-mediated disorders. MiXCR, run by TCRdb on the 5' RACE reads, gives a single entry per CDR3 protein. The repertoire holds some 60,000 distinct CDR3 sequences, with 4.5% to 5.5% as singletons. Sequencing was done on a sample of PBMCs. The source of these receptors is a woman between 45 and 65 years old with multiple sclerosis. CDR3s leave out the opening cysteine and the closing phenylalanine or tryptophan.

v_gene: TRBV11-2; len: 13; j_gene: TRBJ2-4; CDR3aa: ASSLFGTGEKIQY
v_gene: TRBV7-9; len: 13; j_gene: TRBJ1-1; CDR3aa: ASSSDRGLNTEAF
v_gene: TRBV5-5; len: 11; j_gene: TRBJ1-6; CDR3aa: ASSLRTNSPLH
v_gene: TRBV18; len: 11; j_gene: TRBJ1-1; CDR3aa: ASSRKDGTEAF
v_gene: TRBV6-1; len: 12; j_gene: TRBJ1-2; CDR3aa: ASGSTGGRYGYT
v_gene: TRBV12-3/TRBV12-4; len: 12; j_gene: TRBJ2-3; CDR3aa: ASRYSLLAGVDS
v_gene: TRBV20-1; len: 13; j_gene: TRBJ2-7; CDR3aa: SADGRGGDGDEQY
v_gene: TRBV5-1; len: 12; j_gene: TRBJ1-1; CDR3aa: ASSRTGDNTEAF
v_gene: TRBV21-1; len: 12; j_gene: TRBJ1-1; CDR3aa: ARERDDSHPEAF
v_gene: TRBV7-2; len: 11; j_gene: TRBJ2-5; CDR3aa: ASSLTARETQY
v_gene: TRBV5-1; len: 13; j_gene: TRBJ2-2; CDR3aa: ASSSTGSFGGELF
v_gene: TRBV4-2; len: 13; j_gene: TRBJ1-5; CDR3aa: ASSQGQGTDQPQH
v_gene: TRBV6-6; len: 12; j_gene: TRBJ1-5; CDR3aa: ASSYGGISQPQH
v_gene: TRBV5-6; len: 15; j_gene: TRBJ2-1; CDR3aa: ASSWSTSQDFYNEQF
v_gene: TRBV18; len: 12; j_gene: TRBJ2-3; CDR3aa: ASSTRDSTDTQY
v_gene: TRBV12-3/TRBV12-4; len: 12; j_gene: TRBJ2-1; CDR3aa: ASSLAGEYNEQF
v_gene: TRBV29-1; len: 10; j_gene: TRBJ2-4; CDR3aa: SVGLAKNIQY
v_gene: TRBV5-6; len: 15; j_gene: TRBJ1-2; CDR3aa: ASSFQSPGLLKGGYT
v_gene: TRBV9; len: 13; j_gene: TRBJ2-3; CDR3aa: ASSVGKSSRDTQY
v_gene: TRBV12-3/TRBV12-4; len: 12; j_gene: TRBJ2-1; CDR3aa: ASSLVAGGNEQF
v_gene: TRBV27; len: 11; j_gene: TRBJ1-2; CDR3aa: ASSLYLGGYYT
v_gene: TRBV20-1; len: 11; j_gene: TRBJ1-6; CDR3aa: SATDTYNSPLH
v_gene: TRBV5-1; len: 13; j_gene: TRBJ2-7; CDR3aa: ASSSGLAPPVEQY
v_gene: TRBV3-1; len: 11; j_gene: TRBJ2-7; CDR3aa: ASSQDAGIEQY
v_gene: TRBV7-8; len: 13; j_gene: TRBJ1-1; CDR3aa: ASSLVEGAGTEAF
v_gene: TRBV9; len: 12; j_gene: TRBJ2-1; CDR3aa: ASSVGGGNDEQF
v_gene: TRBV6-2/TRBV6-3; len: 12; j_gene: TRBJ1-5; CDR3aa: ASSYSRLQQPQH
v_gene: TRBV20-1; len: 7; j_gene: TRBJ2-7; CDR3aa: RHGHEQY
v_gene: TRBV5-1; len: 14; j_gene: TRBJ2-3; CDR3aa: ASSLRAGSSTDTQY
v_gene: TRBV7-6; len: 11; j_gene: TRBJ1-1; CDR3aa: ASSPREDTEAF
v_gene: TRBV6-5; len: 12; j_gene: TRBJ1-1; CDR3aa: ASLLKGGLTEAF
v_gene: TRBV5-1; len: 11; j_gene: TRBJ2-1; CDR3aa: ASSLGGMDEQF
v_gene: TRBV6-6; len: 13; j_gene: TRBJ1-1; CDR3aa: ASSYPGQGAVQAF
v_gene: TRBV7-3; len: 11; j_gene: TRBJ1-4; CDR3aa: ASSSGQGEKLF
v_gene: TRBV7-8; len: 11; j_gene: TRBJ2-1; CDR3aa: ASSFSSQGWPF